The 10 T cell receptor beta chains listed next were all sequenced from one sample in a study of blood T cell repertoires in COVID-19. TCRdb keeps only in-frame clones here, not all; method: immunoSEQ multiplex PCR. The data contain 35,000 to 50,000 clones, around four fifths of them singletons. Sequencing was done on a sample of peripheral blood. The source is a woman of 80 years or more with acute or convalescent COVID-19.

This clone was seen a single time. This chain links TRBV5-4 with TRBJ2-2; D perhaps matches TRBD1 (6 bases). V was pared by 0 bases and J by 3 bases, with 9 bases between. Germline lookup yields CDR1 SGHNT and CDR2 YYREEE (reference sequence). The CDR3 loop spans 15 amino acids. The CDR3 here is CASSLGDTDTGELFF. CDR3 nucleotides: TGTGCCAGCAGCTTGGGGGACACGGACACCGGGGAGCTGTTTTTT. Full variable domain (missing parts from reference TRBV5-4 and TRBJ2-2): ETGVTQSPTHLIKTRGQQVTLRCSSQSGHNTVSWYQQALGQGPQFIFQYYREEENGRGNFPPRFSGLQFPNYSSELNVNALELDDSALYLCASSLGDTDTGELFFGEGSRLTVL.

CDR3 sequence: CASSLGAQRETQYF. CDR3 bases: TGCGCCAGCAGCTTGGGGGCCCAAAGGGAGACCCAGTACTTC. V is TRBV5-1 and J is TRBJ2-5; D unresolved. CDR1 is SGHRS, CDR2 YFSETQ, per germline. CDR3 length: 14 amino acids. The V end lost 0 bases, the J end lost 5 bases, and 11 bases lay between the germline ends.

The J gene is TRBJ1-3, the V gene TRBV29-1, with 10 positions matching TRBD1. The CDR3 is 14 amino acids. Unmatched junction bases numbered 3, after V lost 7 bases and J lost 0 bases. CDR1 and CDR2 from the germline V gene are SQVTM and ANQGSEA. The DNA for the CDR3 is TGCAGCGCGACAGGGGGCCTCTCTGGAAACACCATATATTTT. Amino acid sequence: CSATGGLSGNTIYF.

This rearrangement joins TRBV6-4 to TRBJ1-2; D perhaps matches TRBD1 (6 bases). Germline-derived CDR1 and CDR2 are MRHNA and SNTAGT. CDR3 length: 15 amino acids. Trimming left V 7 bases short and J 3 bases short, with 18 bases between. The CDR3 here is CASNERSRGDYGYTF. The DNA of the CDR3 is TGTGCCAGCAACGAAAGGAGCAGGGGAGACTATGGCTACACCTTC.

The CDR3 nucleotides read TGTGCCAGTAGTATAGAAGTCCCACAGGGCGAAGCTTTCTTT. It is translated as CASSIEVPQGEAFF. The chain joins TRBV19 to TRBJ1-1, with D perhaps matching TRBD1 (6 bases). The germline V gene has CDR1 LNHDA and CDR2 SQIVND (reference sequence). The ends were cut back, 0 bases at V and 8 bases at J, with 13 bases in the middle. CDR3 length: 14 amino acids.

This clone was observed a handful of times. The V call is TRBV10-2, the J call TRBJ2-1; possible D gene TRBD1, 6 bases. The CDR3 loop spans 15 amino acids. V was trimmed by 3 bases and J by 0 bases, leaving 9 bases between them. CDR1 is WSHSY and CDR2 is SAAADI in the germline V gene. This chain's CDR3 is CASSEMGASYNEQFF. For the CDR3, the DNA is TGCGCCAGCAGTGAAATGGGGGCCTCCTACAATGAGCAGTTCTTC.

V gene TRBV19 combines with J gene TRBJ1-5; no firm D call. CDR3 length equals 15 residues. Per germline, CDR1 LNHDA and CDR2 SQIVND (reference sequence). Trimming shortened V by 5 bases and J by 2 bases, and 13 bases separated the two germline ends. Here the CDR3 reads CASSRTDGGNQPQHF. The CDR3 region has the DNA TGTGCCAGTAGTCGAACTGATGGTGGCAATCAGCCCCAGCATTTT.

J is TRBJ2-2 and V is TRBV5-1; D perhaps matches TRBD1 (7 bases). Germline V gene lookup returns CDR1 SGHRS and CDR2 YFSETQ. This CDR3 region has 14 residues. V dropped 5 bases and J dropped 2 bases, with 10 bases sitting between them. This chain's CDR3 is CASSQGGNTGELFF. CDR3 nucleotide sequence: TGCGCCAGCAGTCAGGGGGGCAACACCGGGGAGCTGTTTTTT.

V and J are TRBV15 and TRBJ2-3; D is possibly TRBD1 (6 bases). Trimming stripped 6 bases from V and 6 bases from J, with 16 bases between. Per the germline V gene, CDR1 is LNHNV and CDR2 is YYDKDF (reference sequence). CDR3 size: 14 residues. The CDR3 loop is CATRRGGPWDTQYF. For the CDR3, the DNA is TGTGCCACCAGGCGTGGGGGCCCCTGGGATACGCAGTATTTT.

CDR3 bases: TGTGCCAGCAATGGACAGGGGGCGGCAGATACGCAGTATTTT. Its protein product is CASNGQGAADTQYF. This chain joins TRBV2 and TRBJ2-3; 11 nucleotides line up with TRBD1. V dropped 7 bases and J dropped 4; count of bases not matched to a gene: 4. The CDR3 totals 14 residues. Germline V gene data show CDR1 as SNHLY and CDR2 as FYNNEI.